These 5 T cell receptor beta chains share one sample of origin, sequenced in a study of blood T cell repertoires in COVID-19. Repertoires were generated with immunoSEQ multiplex PCR, while TCRdb's copy carries only in-frame clones and drops some. The table includes more than 200,000 clones, roughly 87% detected once. The sample was peripheral blood. The source of these receptors is a man aged 18 to 35 with active or convalescent COVID-19.

The rearrangement uses TRBV7-9 and TRBJ1-2, with D unclear. V was shortened by 5 bases and J by 5 bases, with 24 bases between the two germline ends. The germline V gene encodes CDR1 SEHNR and CDR2 FQNEAQ (reference sequence). The CDR3 is 17 amino acids. CDR3 in DNA: TGTGCCAGCAGCGATTTGGGCCTCCAGGAGGAGGTGTATGGCTACACCTTC. Translation: CASSDLGLQEEVYGYTF.

The J gene is TRBJ1-6, the V gene TRBV6-5, with 7 bases lining up with TRBD1. Germline V gene data show CDR1 as MNHEY and CDR2 as SVGAGI. CDR3 length: 15 residues. With V trimmed by 10 bases and J by 4 bases, 10 bases remained unmatched. CDR3 sequence (DNA): TGTGCCACCTCGCCCAGGACAGGTTATAATTCACCCCTCCACTTT. This translates into CATSPRTGYNSPLHF.

The gene calls are TRBV27 and TRBJ2-6; D is undetermined. The length of the CDR3 is 14 residues. CDR1 and CDR2 (germline): MNHEY, SMNVEV (reference sequence). The V gene lost 7 bases and the J gene lost 2 bases, with 9 bases spanning the gap. The CDR3: CASNIAPGANVLTF. The CDR3 nucleotides read TGTGCCAGCAACATAGCTCCTGGGGCCAACGTCCTGACTTTC.

The gene calls are TRBV6-5 and TRBJ2-1; TRBD1 is a possible D gene (5 bases). Germline CDR1 is MNHEY and CDR2 is SVGAGI. CDR3 length equals 14 residues. Trimming shortened V by 5 bases and J by 0 bases, and 8 bases separated the two germline ends. The CDR3: CASSPDTSYNEQFF. CDR3 nucleotides: TGTGCCAGCAGTCCGGACACCTCCTACAATGAGCAGTTCTTC.

V is TRBV4-3 and J is TRBJ1-5; tentatively, D is TRBD1 (5 bases). The CDR3 totals 14 residues. Germline V gene data show CDR1 as LGHNA and CDR2 as YSLEER. V lost 0 bases and J lost 9, with 12 bases in between. The CDR3 protein is CASSQDEQAWPQHF. CDR3 DNA: TGCGCCAGCAGCCAAGACGAACAGGCATGGCCCCAGCATTTT.